This TCR beta chain was observed in a study of cytomegalovirus exposure and HLA in healthy donors. Study results and limitations: According to an earlier analysis, most TCR beta V segments yielded productive rearrangements about 90% or about 30% of the time.

This clone appeared a few times. Its specificity is unknown. A much larger clone differs from this one at a single base, so this may be a read error. The CDR3 totals 14 residues. Trimming removed 3 bases from V and 4 bases from J, with 14 bases in between. The germline V gene has CDR1 SGDLS and CDR2 YYNGEE. 13 Jbeta primers and 60 Vbeta primers were used for the PCR. TCRdb's copy holds only in-frame clones and misses some; the assay was immunoSEQ multiplex PCR. In the table there are approximately 90,000 clones, about four fifths of which are singletons. The sample taken for sequencing was PBMCs. The sequence was obtained from a woman between 40 and 50 years old in good health and CMV-seronegative. The gene calls are TRBV9 and TRBJ2-7, with D possibly matching TRBD1 (6 bases). CDR3 sequence (DNA): TGTGCCAGCAGCGCCGGGGACACGGGTTACGAGCAGTACGTC. Its protein product is CASSAGDTGYEQYV.